This T cell receptor beta chain appears in the sequencing data of a study of CD8 T cells in ankylosing spondylitis. Findings of the study overall: Typical of ankylosing spondylitis blood, it appeared, was a TCR beta motif of eight highly homologous variants. It was reported that disease-linked clones were significantly enriched in matched ankylosing spondylitis synovial fluid. Reactive arthritis synovial fluid and blood were previously reported to contain some motif variants.

In this sample, this clonotype turned up a few times. Its antigen is currently unknown. For TCR beta, libraries came from quantitative 5'-RACE with molecular barcodes. One entry per CDR3 protein results from TCRdb running MiXCR on the 5' RACE reads. Of some 200,000 distinct CDR3 sequences listed, 6% to 8.5% are singletons. V lost 6 bases and J lost 4, with 17 bases in between. CDR3 length: 15 residues. In germline, CDR1 is MNHNS, CDR2 SASEGT. V usage is TRBV6-1 and J usage is TRBJ2-3; weak D call: TRBD1 (5 bases). The sample was blood, either unsorted or a sorted T cell fraction (not recorded which). The sequence derives from a male donor with ankylosing spondylitis. This CDR3 reads CASRPDTLNADTQYF. CDR3 bases: TGTGCCAGCAGGCCGGACACCCTGAATGCAGATACGCAGTATTTT.